This TCR beta chain was identified during a study of shared T cell receptors in the human thymus (dated by TCRdb to the early 2020s). A note on the overall study: The study examined how self-reactive, shared T-cell receptor alpha chains are generated in the human thymus.

Note on this clone: It has no known antigen specificity. Base qualities are not recorded, but no much larger clone differs from it by a single base.

Trimming removed 6 bases from V and 6 bases from J; the gene matches leave 15 bases unexplained. Sequences MGHDK (CDR1) and SYGVNS (CDR2) are obtained from the germline V gene. Measured from the cysteine to the phenylalanine, the CDR3 is 17 residues long. Here the CDR3 DNA is all that survives: 51 bases in frame from base 1. Preparation of the library involved the immunoSEQ multiplex PCR assay. TCRdb re-hosts the immuneACCESS table, in-frame sequences only. Its copies lack some clones; in the studies checked, an unresolved V gene accounts for under half of them, and the cause for the rest is not known. The table for this sample lists approximately 580,000 clones; approximately 78% of them were counted only once. The ten largest account for 0.013% of the sample. The data also belong to a second study, concerning human thymus T cells. Per the second study: Donors were immunologically healthy infants undergoing open corrective cardiac surgery for congenital heart defects in Finland. The thymus tissue came from surgical resects taken out during corrective cardiac surgery. Both the thymic and the peripheral blood repertoires appeared to show biased V and J gene segment usage. Highly overlapping thymic TCR repertoires among unrelated individuals were reported in the related research. The study described the TCR alpha and beta repertoires in roughly 8 infant thymus samples and a few matching peripheral blood samples. Donor ages ranging from about 7 to 244 days were recorded, and about six male and a couple of female infants were included in the cohort. After being mechanically released from the tissue, thymocytes were kept at -70 degrees C in pellets of about 9-32 million cells. A QIAsymphony instrument was used to extract genomic DNA from the frozen cell pellets. The immunoSEQ multiplex PCR assay was used to amplify the TCRB and TCRAD loci from a standardized quantity of quality-controlled genomic DNA. The amplicons covered the V(D)J region and were long enough to include the CDR3 and to identify the V and J genes. Through the commercial immunoSEQ service, the amplicons were sequenced on an Illumina platform. Primer bias and sequencing errors were corrected as previously described, and TCRAD and TCRB were defined on the basis of the IMGT database. Repertoires were analysed with immunoSEQ Analyzer 3.0 and VDJTools, covering basic statistics, V/J segment usage, diversity estimates, rarefaction and pairwise overlap. To estimate diversity, the Chao1, ChaoE, Efron-Thisted, Shannon and inverse Simpson indices were applied, and diversity was also estimated on datasets down-sampled to the smallest sample. For repertoire overlap, CDR3 nucleotide sequence, V gene and J gene had to match strictly, and clustering was done by Jaccard-based multidimensional scaling. Thymus samples yielded on average roughly 790,000 unique TCRB clonotypes, compared with 75,000 to 100,000 from blood samples.

The V and J genes are TRBV25-1 and TRBJ2-2; 8 nucleotides in the junction match TRBD1. The sample taken for sequencing was thymocytes. The sequence derives from a boy younger than two with a congenital heart defect. Donor details come from another sample of the same person, matched by shared clones. The CDR3 protein sequence reads: CASSSDRGGWWAGELFF. Read as DNA, the sequence is TGTGCCAGCAGCTCAGACAGGGGCGGTTGGTGGGCCGGGGAGCTGTTTTTT.